The T cell receptor beta chain described here comes from a study of response to subunit inactivated influenza vaccine. This clonotype appeared many times. Its antigen remains unidentified. CDR1 and CDR2 from the germline V gene are MNHEY and SVGEGT. The CDR3 has 14 residues. V was trimmed by 7 bases and J by 6 bases, leaving 15 bases between them. TCRdb recomputed calls from the RT-PCR reads with MiXCR, one row per CDR3 protein. The sample contains around 710,000 distinct CDR3 sequences, approximately 15% of which appear only once. Study findings and constraints: The authors offered the suggestion that each seasonal influenza vaccination recruits few new T cells.

The specimen comprised PBMCs from blood, sampled less than 15 days before vaccination. The chain links TRBV6-2 or TRBV6-3 to TRBJ2-2; TRBD2 might be the D (6 bases). The sequence came from a man aged 50-59 years who received an inactivated influenza vaccine. CDR3 residues: CASTLSGVAGELFF. DNA of the CDR3: TGTGCCAGCACCCTCTCGGGAGTGGCCGGGGAGCTGTTTTTT.